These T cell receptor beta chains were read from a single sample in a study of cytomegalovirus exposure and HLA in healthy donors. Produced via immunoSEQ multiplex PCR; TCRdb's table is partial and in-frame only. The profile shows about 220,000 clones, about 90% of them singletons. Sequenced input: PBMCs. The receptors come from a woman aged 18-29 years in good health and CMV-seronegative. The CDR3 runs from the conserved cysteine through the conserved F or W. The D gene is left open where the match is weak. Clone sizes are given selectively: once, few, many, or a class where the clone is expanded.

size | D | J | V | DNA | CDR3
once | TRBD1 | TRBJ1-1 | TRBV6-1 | TGTGCCAGCAGTGAATTTATGGGACAGGGGGGAGCTTTCTTT | CASSEFMGQGGAFF
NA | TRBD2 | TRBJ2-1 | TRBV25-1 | TGTGCCAGCAGTGAATCGGCGGGAGGGCCGAGGAATGAGCAGTTCTTC | CASSESAGGPRNEQFF
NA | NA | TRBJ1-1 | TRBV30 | TGTGCCTGGAGTCCAACCCAGGGTGAAGCTTTCTTT | CAWSPTQGEAFF
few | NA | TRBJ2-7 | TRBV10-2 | TGCGCCAGTCCGTGCGAGCAGTACTTC | CASPCEQYF
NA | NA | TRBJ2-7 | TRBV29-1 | TGCAGCGTTTCAGAGGGCTCCTACGAGCAGTACTTC | CSVSEGSYEQYF
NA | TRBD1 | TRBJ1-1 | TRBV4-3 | TGCGCCAGCAGGCAGCATACTGACAGGGCCCCTGAAGCTTTCTTT | CASRQHTDRAPEAFF
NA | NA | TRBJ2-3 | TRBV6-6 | TGTGCCAGCAGTAGGGGAGATACGCAGTATTTT | CASSRGDTQYF
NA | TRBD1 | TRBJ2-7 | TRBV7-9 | TGTGCCAGCAGGCTGGATTCGGGACAGGGCTACGAGCAGTACTTC | CASRLDSGQGYEQYF
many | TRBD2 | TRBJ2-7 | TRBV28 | TGTGCCAGCAGTTCCCGGACTAGCCCGGGCTACGAGCAGTACTTC | CASSSRTSPGYEQYF
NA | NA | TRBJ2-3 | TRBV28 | TGTGCCAGCTCGTCGCTCAGGAGGACAGTTTGGAATACCCCAGATACGCAGTATTTT | CASSSLRRTVWNTPDTQYF
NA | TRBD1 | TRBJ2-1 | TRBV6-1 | TGTGCCAGCAGTGCGGGACAGGGGGACTACAATGAGCAGTTCTTC | CASSAGQGDYNEQFF
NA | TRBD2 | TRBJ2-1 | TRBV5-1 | TGCGCCAGCAGCTTCCTAGCGGGAGGGGGAGAGCAGTTCTTC | CASSFLAGGGEQFF
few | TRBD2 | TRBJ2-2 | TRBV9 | TGTGCCAGCAGCGTTAGCGGGAGAGGGAACACCGGGGAGCTGTTTTTT | CASSVSGRGNTGELFF
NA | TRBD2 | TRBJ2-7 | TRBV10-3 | TGTGCCATCAGTGAGCCGGGACTAGCGCCCGAGCAGTACTTC | CAISEPGLAPEQYF
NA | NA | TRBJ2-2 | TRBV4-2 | TGTGCCAGCAGCCAGGATAGCCGTACCGGGGAGCTGTTTTTT | CASSQDSRTGELFF
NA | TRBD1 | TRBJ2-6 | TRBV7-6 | TGTGCCAGCAGCCCAGGGGGAACCAACGTCCTGACTTTC | CASSPGGTNVLTF
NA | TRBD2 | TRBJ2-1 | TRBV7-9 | TGTGCCAGCAGCTTGTCTCGCGCTAGCGGGAAGGGTTCCTACAATGAGCAGTTCTTC | CASSLSRASGKGSYNEQFF
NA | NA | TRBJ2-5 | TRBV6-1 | TGTGCCAGCAGGGGGAGTAGGATCGTGGAGACCCAGTACTTC | CASRGSRIVETQYF
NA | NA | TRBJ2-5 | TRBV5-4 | TGTGCCAGCAGCTTGGTATCTCGGGACAACGTCTACAAGTCAGAGACCCAGTACTTC | CASSLVSRDNVYKSETQYF
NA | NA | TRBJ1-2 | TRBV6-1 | TGTGCCAGCAGTGAAGCGACAGCAATTAACTATGGCTACACCTTC | CASSEATAINYGYTF
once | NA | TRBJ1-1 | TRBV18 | TGTGCCAGCTCACCACAGGAGATAAACACTGAAGCTTTCTTT | CASSPQEINTEAFF
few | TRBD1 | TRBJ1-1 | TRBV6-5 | TGTGCCAGCAGTTCCCCTCAGGGGGGATTGACTGAAGCTTTCTTT | CASSSPQGGLTEAFF
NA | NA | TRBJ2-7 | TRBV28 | TGTGCCAGCAGTTTAGATCGTTGGGGCGCCTACGAGCAGTACTTC | CASSLDRWGAYEQYF
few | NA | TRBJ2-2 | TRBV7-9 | TGTGCCAGCAGTTATACTACTAACACCGGGGAGCTGTTTTTT | CASSYTTNTGELFF
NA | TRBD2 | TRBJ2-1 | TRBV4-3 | TGCGCCAGCAGCCACCTGGAGCGGGGGAATGAGCAGTTCTTC | CASSHLERGNEQFF
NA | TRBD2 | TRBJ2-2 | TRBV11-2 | TGTGCCAGCAGCTTAAGTGGCATACTAGCGGGAAACACCGGGGAGCTGTTTTTT | CASSLSGILAGNTGELFF
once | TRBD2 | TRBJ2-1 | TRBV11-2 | TGTGCCAGCAGCTTAGACCCTAGCGGGAGCTCCTACAATGAGCAGTTCTTC | CASSLDPSGSSYNEQFF
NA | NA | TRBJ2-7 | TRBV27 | TGTGCCAGCAGTTTATCGAGGAGGGGTTGGTCCTACGAGCAGTACTTC | CASSLSRRGWSYEQYF
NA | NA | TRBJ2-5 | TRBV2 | TGTGCCAGCCGTGGACTGGAAGAGACCCAGTACTTC | CASRGLEETQYF
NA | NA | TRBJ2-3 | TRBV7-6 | TGTGCCAGCAGCCTCAGGGGATCCACAGATACGCAGTATTTT | CASSLRGSTDTQYF
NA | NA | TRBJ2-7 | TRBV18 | TGTGCCAGCTCACCACCCCCGGGGACCTACGAGCAGTACTTC | CASSPPPGTYEQYF
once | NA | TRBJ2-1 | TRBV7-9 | TGTGCCAGCAGCTCGAGTCGCTGGGGAGGTATCTACAATGAGCAGTTCTTC | CASSSSRWGGIYNEQFF
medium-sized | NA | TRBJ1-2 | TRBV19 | TGTGCCAGTAACGACTACGACTATGGCTACACCTTC | CASNDYDYGYTF
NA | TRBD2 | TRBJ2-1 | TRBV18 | TGTGCCAGCTCACAGGGACTAGCGGGAACTGAGCAGTTCTTC | CASSQGLAGTEQFF
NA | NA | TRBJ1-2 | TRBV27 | TGTGCCAGCAGGGGGGGATGGACGGATCCAGACAATAATGGCTACACCTTC | CASRGGWTDPDNNGYTF
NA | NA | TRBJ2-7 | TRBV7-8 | TGTGCCAGCAGCGAACCCAACTCCGAGCAGTACTTC | CASSEPNSEQYF
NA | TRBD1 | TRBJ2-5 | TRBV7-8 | TGTGCCAGCAGCCCCTGGACAGGGGGCGAGGAGACCCAGTACTTC | CASSPWTGGEETQYF
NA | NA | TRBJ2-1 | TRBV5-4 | TGTGCCAGCAGCGACGGACACTACAATGAGCAGTTCTTC | CASSDGHYNEQFF
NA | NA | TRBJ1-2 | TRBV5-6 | TGTGCCAGCAGCAGGGGCAGGGATTGGAGGGACTATGGCTACACCTTC | CASSRGRDWRDYGYTF
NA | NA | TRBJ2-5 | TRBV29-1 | TGCAGCGTTGCGGGGGGCGAGGGTGAAGAGACCCAGTACTTC | CSVAGGEGEETQYF
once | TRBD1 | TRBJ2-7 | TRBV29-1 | TGCAGCGTTGGGGACAGGCACAACTCCTACGAGCAGTACTTC | CSVGDRHNSYEQYF
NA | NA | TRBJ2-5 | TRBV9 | TGTGCCAGCAGCGTAGATCCGGCGTCTGGGCTACAAGAGACCCAGTACTTC | CASSVDPASGLQETQYF
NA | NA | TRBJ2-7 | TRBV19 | TGTGCCAGTAGTATAGGGGGCCGCAGCTACGAGCAGTACTTC | CASSIGGRSYEQYF
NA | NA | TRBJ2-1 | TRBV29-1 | TGCAGCGTTTCGACTAGTTCCTATGAGCAGTTCTTC | CSVSTSSYEQFF
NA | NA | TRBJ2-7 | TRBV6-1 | TGTGCCAGCAGTGAATCGGTAGGCGGGGAACCCTTCTACGAGCAGTACTTC | CASSESVGGEPFYEQYF
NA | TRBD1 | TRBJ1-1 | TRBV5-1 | TGCGCCAGCCGCCTGGACAGGGACGACACTGAAGCTTTCTTT | CASRLDRDDTEAFF
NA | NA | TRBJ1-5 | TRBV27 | TGTGCCAGCAGTCCAACGGACAGTTCCTATCAGCCCCAGCATTTT | CASSPTDSSYQPQHF
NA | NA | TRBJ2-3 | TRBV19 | TGTGCCAGTACGGTGGGGCTAGGCACAGATACGCAGTATTTT | CASTVGLGTDTQYF
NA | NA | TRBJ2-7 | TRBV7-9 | TGTGCCAGCAGCTTAGTGCAGGGGACCTACGAGCAGTACTTC | CASSLVQGTYEQYF
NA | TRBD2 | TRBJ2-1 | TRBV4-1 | TGCGCCAGCAGCCGCGGACTAGCGGGAGTAGCCTACAATGAGCAGTTCTTC | CASSRGLAGVAYNEQFF
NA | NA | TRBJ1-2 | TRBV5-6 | TGTGCCAGCCGTCCGCGGAGCCATAGCTACACCTTC | CASRPRSHSYTF